This T cell receptor (beta chain) was retrieved from a study of CD8+ T cells in alopecia areata. In regard to this clone: Antigen unknown.

RNA was extracted and reverse transcribed into cDNA as the sequencing template. Repertoires were generated with immunoSEQ multiplex PCR, while TCRdb's copy carries only in-frame clones and drops some. Among tens of thousands of clones listed, about 60% were seen once. The CDR3 loop spans 14 amino acids. The ends lost 4 bases at V and 4 bases at J; junction bases unmatched: 6. Looked up from germline, CDR1 is MNHEY and CDR2 is SMNVEV (reference sequence). Study-level points and caveats: Higher clonality was seen in lesional scalp than in normal scalp, especially in alopecia totalis/universalis. Patients shared TCRs less clearly than mice did, possibly owing to HLA.

Those with alopecia areata gave lesional scalp punch biopsies and peripheral blood. The sorting of PBMCs gave CD4+ and CD8+ T cells. This receptor was taken from a human donor with alopecia areata. The rearrangement links TRBV27 to TRBJ2-7; 8 bases are a match to TRBD1. The sample consisted of NKG2D-high CD8+ T cells sorted from blood. In nucleotides, the CDR3 is TGTGCCAGCAGTTGGCGGACAGGGAGTTACGAGCAGTACTTC. Encoded protein: CASSWRTGSYEQYF.